A single sample gave rise to the 11 T cell receptor beta chains below, sequenced in a study of shared clonotypes between healthy human individuals. Assay: immunoSEQ multiplex PCR; the TCRdb copy retains only in-frame clones and omits some. Seen here are roughly 2.4 million clones, approximately 94% observed once, and the top ten hold 0.1% to 0.15%. Sequences were obtained from naive CD4+ T cells sorted from blood. Subset specified: CD45RA+ positively selected. The receptors were sampled from a young man in good health.

This clone was counted once. The rearrangement uses TRBV5-1 and TRBJ1-3, with a tentative D call TRBD1 (5 bases). The CDR3 length is 13 residues. Germline CDR1 reads SGHRS; CDR2 reads YFSETQ. The V and J ends lost 0 bases and 9 bases respectively, with 10 bases between them. The CDR3 nucleotides read TGCGCCAGCAGCTTGGAGAGGGGCGCCACCATATATTTT. It translates to CASSLERGATIYF.

About this clone: The sample holds other DNA sequences that translate to the same CDR3. The chain links TRBV28 to TRBJ2-6; D call uncertain. The CDR3 extends over 12 amino acids. CDR1 and CDR2 from the germline V gene are MDHEN and SYDVKM. V was pared by 8 bases and J by 1 base, with 3 bases between. The CDR3, as DNA: TGTGCCAGCCGGTCTGGGGCCAACGTCCTGACTTTC. Encoded protein: CASRSGANVLTF.

In its sample, this clone was seen a few times. This chain joins TRBV11-3 and TRBJ1-6, with 7 bases matching TRBD1. The CDR3 is 14 residues long. Germline lookup yields CDR1 SGHNT and CDR2 YENEEA. V trimming: 5 bases; J trimming: 6 bases; junction bases outside the gene matches: 4. CDR3 coding DNA: TGTGCCAGCAGCACCGGGACAGCTAATTCACCCCTCCACTTT. This sequence encodes CASSTGTANSPLHF.

As regards this clone: The sample has other DNA sequences that encode this CDR3 too. The chain combines TRBV28 with TRBJ1-1; D is unclear. The CDR3 is 15 amino acids. V lost 1 base and J lost 2, with 11 bases in between. The germline gives CDR1 MDHEN, CDR2 SYDVKM. CDR3 protein: CASSLSSPGNTEAFF. The CDR3 DNA follows: TGTGCCAGCAGTTTATCATCACCAGGCAACACTGAAGCTTTCTTT.

This clone was recorded only once. This sequence joins TRBV4-3 and TRBJ2-1; maybe TRBD2 (6 bases). CDR1 LGHNA and CDR2 YSLEER come from the germline V gene. CDR3 length: 16 amino acids. V was cut by 1 base and J by 0 bases, with 10 bases left in between. The CDR3 sequence: CASSQALATSYNEQFF. The CDR3 DNA reads TGCGCCAGCAGCCAAGCCCTAGCGACCTCCTACAATGAGCAGTTCTTC.

This chain links TRBV10-3 with TRBJ2-7, with D hard to call. The CDR3 covers 12 residues. Trimming shortened V by 7 bases and J by 4 bases, and 11 bases separated the two germline ends. Germline V gene lookup returns CDR1 ENHRY and CDR2 SYGVKD. The CDR3 nucleotides are TGTGCCATCACCGACGACGGTTACGAGCAGTACTTC. It translates to CAITDDGYEQYF.

The chain combines TRBV28 with TRBJ1-5; 8 nucleotides align to TRBD1. CDR3 size: 17 residues. Trimming cost V 7 bases and J 0 bases; bases outside gene matches: 11. Germline V gene data show CDR1 as MDHEN and CDR2 as SYDVKM. DNA of the CDR3: TGTGCCAGCATCCCCGGGACAGGTCCTTATAGCAATCAGCCCCAGCATTTT. This sequence encodes CASIPGTGPYSNQPQHF.

The chain joins TRBV6-1 to TRBJ1-6; 9 bases align to TRBD1. With V trimmed by 4 bases and J by 7 bases, 11 bases remained unmatched. The germline V gene encodes CDR1 MNHNS and CDR2 SASEGT. The CDR3 extends over 17 amino acids. The CDR3, as DNA: TGTGCCAGCAGTGTTCGGACAGGGGTGATTGGAAATTCACCCCTCCACTTT. This sequence encodes CASSVRTGVIGNSPLHF.

This clone occurred once. The chain has TRBV7-9 and TRBJ1-2, with D perhaps TRBD1 (5 bases). V was trimmed by 2 bases and J by 4 bases, leaving 14 bases between them. CDR1 is SEHNR and CDR2 is FQNEAQ in the germline V gene (reference sequence). The CDR3 loop spans 15 amino acids. In DNA form, the CDR3 reads TGTGCCAGCAGCTTAAGCCAGGGTCGCGGCTATGGCTACACCTTC. Translating gives CASSLSQGRGYGYTF.

This rearrangement joins TRBV5-1 to TRBJ1-2; D gene uncertain. Trimming removed 0 bases at V and 8 bases at J, with 11 bases between. This CDR3 spans 13 amino acids. Germline V gives CDR1 SGHRS, CDR2 YFSETQ. CDR3 sequence reads: CASSLADYSGYTF. The CDR3 nucleotides read TGCGCCAGCAGCTTGGCGGACTACTCGGGCTACACCTTC.

V is TRBV27 and J is TRBJ1-1; D remains unclear. Trimming stripped 0 bases from V and 5 bases from J, with 7 bases between. The CDR3 covers 13 residues. The germline gives CDR1 MNHEY, CDR2 SMNVEV (reference sequence). The CDR3 is CASSLSRSTEAFF. The DNA for the CDR3 is TGTGCCAGCAGTTTATCGAGGTCTACTGAAGCTTTCTTT.